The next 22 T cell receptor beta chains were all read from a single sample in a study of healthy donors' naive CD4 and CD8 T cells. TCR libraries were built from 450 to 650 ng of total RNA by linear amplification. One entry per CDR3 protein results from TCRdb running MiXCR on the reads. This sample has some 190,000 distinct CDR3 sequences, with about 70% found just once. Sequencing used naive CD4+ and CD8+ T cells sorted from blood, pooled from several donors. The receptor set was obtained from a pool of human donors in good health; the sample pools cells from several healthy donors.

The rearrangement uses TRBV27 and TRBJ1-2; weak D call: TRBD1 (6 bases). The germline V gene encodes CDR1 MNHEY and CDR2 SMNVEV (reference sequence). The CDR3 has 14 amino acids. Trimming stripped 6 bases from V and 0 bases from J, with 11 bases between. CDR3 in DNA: TGTGCCAGCAGGAAAGGGGGATCTAACTATGGCTACACCTTC. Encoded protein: CASRKGGSNYGYTF.

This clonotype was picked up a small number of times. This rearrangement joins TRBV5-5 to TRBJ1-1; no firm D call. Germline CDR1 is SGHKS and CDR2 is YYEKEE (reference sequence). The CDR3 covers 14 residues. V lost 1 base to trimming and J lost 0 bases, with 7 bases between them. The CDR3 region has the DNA TGTGCCAGCAGCTTGACCAGTCTGAACACTGAAGCTTTCTTT. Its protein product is CASSLTSLNTEAFF.

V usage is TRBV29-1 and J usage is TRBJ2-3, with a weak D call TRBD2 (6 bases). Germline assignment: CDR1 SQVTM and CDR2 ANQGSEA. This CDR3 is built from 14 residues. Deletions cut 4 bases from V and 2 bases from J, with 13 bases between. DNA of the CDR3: TGCAGCGTTGCGCTCAGCGGGCACACAGATACGCAGTATTTT. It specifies CSVALSGHTDTQYF.

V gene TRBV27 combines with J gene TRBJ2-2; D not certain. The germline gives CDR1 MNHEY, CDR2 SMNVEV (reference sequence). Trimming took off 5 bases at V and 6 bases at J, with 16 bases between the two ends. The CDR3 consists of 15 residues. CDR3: CASSTNGLVPGELFF. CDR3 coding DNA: TGTGCCAGCAGTACCAACGGGCTAGTCCCCGGGGAGCTGTTTTTT.

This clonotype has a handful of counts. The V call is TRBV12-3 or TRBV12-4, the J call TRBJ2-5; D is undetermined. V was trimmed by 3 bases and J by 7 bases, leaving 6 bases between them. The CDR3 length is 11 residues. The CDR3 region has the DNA TGTGCCAGCAGTTTTGGTGGGACCCAGTACTTC. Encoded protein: CASSFGGTQYF.

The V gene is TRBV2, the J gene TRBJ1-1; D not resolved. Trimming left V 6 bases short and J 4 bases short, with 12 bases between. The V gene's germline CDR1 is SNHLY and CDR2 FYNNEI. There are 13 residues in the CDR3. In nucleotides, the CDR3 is TGTGCCAGCAGGACCATCGGTAGCACTGAAGCTTTCTTT. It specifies CASRTIGSTEAFF.

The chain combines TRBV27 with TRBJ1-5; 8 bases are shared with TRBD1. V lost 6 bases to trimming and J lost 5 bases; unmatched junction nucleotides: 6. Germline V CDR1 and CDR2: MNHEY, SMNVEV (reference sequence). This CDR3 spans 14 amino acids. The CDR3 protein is CASSPDRVDQPQHF. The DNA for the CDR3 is TGTGCCAGCAGCCCGGACAGGGTAGATCAGCCCCAGCATTTT.

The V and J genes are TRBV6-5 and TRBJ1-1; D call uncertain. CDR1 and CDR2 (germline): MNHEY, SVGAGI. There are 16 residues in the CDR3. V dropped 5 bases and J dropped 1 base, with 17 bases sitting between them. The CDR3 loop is CASSRTSWVGNTEAFF. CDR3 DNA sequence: TGTGCCAGCAGTCGCACCAGTTGGGTGGGGAACACTGAAGCTTTCTTT.

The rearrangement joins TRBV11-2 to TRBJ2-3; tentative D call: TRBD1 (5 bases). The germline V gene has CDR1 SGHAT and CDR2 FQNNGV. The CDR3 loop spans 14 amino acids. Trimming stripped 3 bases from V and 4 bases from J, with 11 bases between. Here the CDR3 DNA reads TGTGCCAGCAGCTTTGGGCAGGGCGCAGATACGCAGTATTTT. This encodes CASSFGQGADTQYF. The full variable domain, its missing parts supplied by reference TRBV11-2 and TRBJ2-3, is EAGVAQSPRYKIIEKRQSVAFWCNPISGHATLYWYQQILGQGPKLLIQFQNNGVVDDSQLPKDRFSAERLKGVDSTLKIQPAKLEDSAVYLCASSFGQGADTQYFGPGTRLTVL.

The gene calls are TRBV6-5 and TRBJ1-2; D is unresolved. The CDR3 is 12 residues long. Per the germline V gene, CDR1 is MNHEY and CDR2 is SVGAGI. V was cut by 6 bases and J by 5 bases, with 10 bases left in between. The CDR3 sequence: CASSQYPYGYTF. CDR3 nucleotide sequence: TGTGCCAGCAGCCAGTACCCTTATGGCTACACCTTC.

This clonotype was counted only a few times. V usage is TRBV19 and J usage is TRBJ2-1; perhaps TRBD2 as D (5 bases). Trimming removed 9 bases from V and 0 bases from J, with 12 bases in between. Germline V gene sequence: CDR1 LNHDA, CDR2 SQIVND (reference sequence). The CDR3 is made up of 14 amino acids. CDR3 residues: CASKEATSYNEQFF. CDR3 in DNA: TGTGCCAGCAAGGAGGCCACCTCCTACAATGAGCAGTTCTTC.

CDR3 in DNA: TGTGCCAGCAGGATTAGCGGGAGCGCAAGCACAGATACGCAGTATTTT. This gives the protein CASRISGSASTDTQYF. This chain connects TRBV5-6 to TRBJ2-3; 9 nucleotides match TRBD2. The CDR3 spans 16 residues. Germline loops: CDR1 SGHDT, CDR2 YYEEEE. Trimming cost V 5 bases and J 0 bases; bases outside gene matches: 7. Drawing the rest from reference TRBV5-6 and TRBJ2-3, the complete variable domain is DAGVTQSPTHLIKTRGQQVTLRCSPKSGHDTVSWYQQALGQGPQFIFQYYEEEERQRGNFPDRFSGHQFPNYSSELNVNALLLGDSALYLCASRISGSASTDTQYFGPGTRLTVL.

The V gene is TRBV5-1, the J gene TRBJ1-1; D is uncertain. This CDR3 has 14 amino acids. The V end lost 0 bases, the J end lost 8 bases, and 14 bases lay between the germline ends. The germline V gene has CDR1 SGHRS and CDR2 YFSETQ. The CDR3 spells CASSLVGQKVEAFF. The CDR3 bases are TGCGCCAGCAGCTTGGTTGGGCAGAAGGTCGAAGCTTTCTTT.

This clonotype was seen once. The CDR3 loop reads CSVPGLAGETQYF. DNA of the CDR3: TGCAGCGTCCCGGGACTAGCGGGGGAGACCCAGTACTTC. The gene calls are TRBV29-1 and TRBJ2-5; the match to TRBD2 covers 13 bases. This CDR3 comprises 13 residues. CDR1 is SQVTM and CDR2 is ANQGSEA in the germline V gene. Trimming at V came to 6 bases and at J to 5 bases, leaving 3 bases not matched to a gene.

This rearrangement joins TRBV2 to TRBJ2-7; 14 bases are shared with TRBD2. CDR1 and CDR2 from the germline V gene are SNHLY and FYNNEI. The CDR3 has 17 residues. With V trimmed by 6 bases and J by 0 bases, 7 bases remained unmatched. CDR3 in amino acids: CASRRTSGGMSSYEQYF. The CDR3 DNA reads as TGTGCCAGCAGGAGGACTAGCGGGGGGATGAGCTCCTACGAGCAGTACTTC.

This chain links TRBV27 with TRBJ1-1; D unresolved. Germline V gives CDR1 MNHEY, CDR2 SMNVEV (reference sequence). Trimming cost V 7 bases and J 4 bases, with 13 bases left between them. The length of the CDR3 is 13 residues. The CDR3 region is CASKGLAGTEAFF. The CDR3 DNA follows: TGTGCCAGCAAGGGATTGGCGGGCACTGAAGCTTTCTTT.

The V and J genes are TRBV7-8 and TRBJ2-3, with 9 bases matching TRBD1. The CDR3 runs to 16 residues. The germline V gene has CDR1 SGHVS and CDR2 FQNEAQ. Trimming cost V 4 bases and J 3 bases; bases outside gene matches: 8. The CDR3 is CASSSFTGGLTDTQYF. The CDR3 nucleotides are TGTGCCAGCAGCTCATTCACAGGGGGCCTGACAGATACGCAGTATTTT.

The CDR3 DNA sequence: TGCAGCGTTGGAGTGGACGGAAGCTCCTACAATGAGCAGTTCTTC. Translation: CSVGVDGSSYNEQFF. V gene TRBV29-1 combines with J gene TRBJ2-1; D uncertain. Trimming stripped 4 bases from V and 0 bases from J, with 13 bases between. Germline V gene data show CDR1 as SQVTM and CDR2 as ANQGSEA. The CDR3 runs to 15 residues.

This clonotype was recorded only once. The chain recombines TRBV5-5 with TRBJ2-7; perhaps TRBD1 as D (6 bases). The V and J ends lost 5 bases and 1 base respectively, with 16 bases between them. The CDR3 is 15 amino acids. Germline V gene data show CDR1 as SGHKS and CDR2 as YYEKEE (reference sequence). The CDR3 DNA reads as TGTGCCAGCAGGGACAGCGGAGTCGTATCCTACGAGCAGTACTTC. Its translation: CASRDSGVVSYEQYF.

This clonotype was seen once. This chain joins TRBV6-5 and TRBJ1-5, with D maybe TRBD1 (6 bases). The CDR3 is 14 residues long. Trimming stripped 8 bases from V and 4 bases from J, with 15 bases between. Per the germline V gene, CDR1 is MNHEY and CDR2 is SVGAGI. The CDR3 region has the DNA TGTGCCAGCGGGGGCGTGGGGACTAATCAGCCCCAGCATTTT. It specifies CASGGVGTNQPQHF.

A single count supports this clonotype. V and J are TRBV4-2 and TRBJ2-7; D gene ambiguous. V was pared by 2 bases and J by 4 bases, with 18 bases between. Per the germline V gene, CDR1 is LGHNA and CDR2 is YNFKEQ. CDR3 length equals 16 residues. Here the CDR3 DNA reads TGTGCCAGCAGCCAAAATACGCGTGACTTACCATACGAGCAGTACTTC. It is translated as CASSQNTRDLPYEQYF.

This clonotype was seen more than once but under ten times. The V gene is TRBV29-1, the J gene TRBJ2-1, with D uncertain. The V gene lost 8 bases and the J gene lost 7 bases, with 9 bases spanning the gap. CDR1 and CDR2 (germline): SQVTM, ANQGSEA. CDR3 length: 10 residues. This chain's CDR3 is CSSAGNEQFF. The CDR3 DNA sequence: TGCAGCTCCGCCGGGAATGAGCAGTTCTTC.